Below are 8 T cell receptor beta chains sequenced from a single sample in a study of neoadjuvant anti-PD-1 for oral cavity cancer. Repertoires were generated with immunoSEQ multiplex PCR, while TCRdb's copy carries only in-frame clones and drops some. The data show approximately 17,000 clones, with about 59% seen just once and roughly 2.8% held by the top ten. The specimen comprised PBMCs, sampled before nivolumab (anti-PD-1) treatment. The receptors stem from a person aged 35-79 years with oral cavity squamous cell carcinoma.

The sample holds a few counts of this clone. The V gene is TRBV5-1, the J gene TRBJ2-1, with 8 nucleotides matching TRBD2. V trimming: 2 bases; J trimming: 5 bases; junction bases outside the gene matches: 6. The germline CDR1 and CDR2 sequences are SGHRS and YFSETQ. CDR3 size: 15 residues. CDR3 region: CASSFILAVNNEQFF. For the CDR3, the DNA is TGCGCCAGCAGCTTTATACTAGCGGTAAACAATGAGCAGTTCTTC.

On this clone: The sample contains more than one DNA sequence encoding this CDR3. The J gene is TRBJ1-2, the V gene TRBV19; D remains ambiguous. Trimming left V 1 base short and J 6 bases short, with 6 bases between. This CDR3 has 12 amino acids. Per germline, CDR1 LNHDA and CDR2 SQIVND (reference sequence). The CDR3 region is CASSIGGDGYTF. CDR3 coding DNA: TGTGCCAGTAGTATAGGCGGGGATGGCTACACCTTC.

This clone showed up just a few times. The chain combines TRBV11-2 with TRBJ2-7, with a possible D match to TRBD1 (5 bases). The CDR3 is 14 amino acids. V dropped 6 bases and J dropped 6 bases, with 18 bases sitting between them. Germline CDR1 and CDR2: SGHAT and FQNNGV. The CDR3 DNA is TGTGCCAGCAGTCCAGACAGTGCCAACGTCGAGCAGTACTTC. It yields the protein CASSPDSANVEQYF.

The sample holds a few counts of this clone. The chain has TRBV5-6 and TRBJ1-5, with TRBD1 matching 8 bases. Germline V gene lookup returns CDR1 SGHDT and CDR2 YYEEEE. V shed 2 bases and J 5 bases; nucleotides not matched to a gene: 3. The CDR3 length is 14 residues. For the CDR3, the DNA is TGTGCCAGCAGCTTACAGGGGGGAGATCAGCCCCAGCATTTT. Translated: CASSLQGGDQPQHF.

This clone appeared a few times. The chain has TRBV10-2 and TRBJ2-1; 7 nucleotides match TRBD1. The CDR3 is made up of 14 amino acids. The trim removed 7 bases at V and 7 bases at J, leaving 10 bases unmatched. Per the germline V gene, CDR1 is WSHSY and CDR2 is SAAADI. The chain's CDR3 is CASKDQGVWNEQFF. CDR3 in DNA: TGCGCCAGCAAGGATCAGGGGGTATGGAATGAGCAGTTCTTC.

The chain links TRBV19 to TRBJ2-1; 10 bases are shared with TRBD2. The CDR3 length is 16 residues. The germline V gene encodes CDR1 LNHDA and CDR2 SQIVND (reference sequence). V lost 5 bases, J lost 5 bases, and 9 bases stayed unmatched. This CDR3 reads CASSPRHGTSDNEQFF. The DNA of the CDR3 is TGTGCCAGTAGTCCTCGCCACGGGACTAGCGACAATGAGCAGTTCTTC.

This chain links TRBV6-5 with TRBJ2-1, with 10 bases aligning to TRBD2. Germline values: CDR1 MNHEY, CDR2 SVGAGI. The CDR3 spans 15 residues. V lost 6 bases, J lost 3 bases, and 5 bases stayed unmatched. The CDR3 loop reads CASSLKRGGYNEQFF. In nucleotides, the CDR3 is TGTGCCAGCAGCCTCAAGCGGGGGGGCTACAATGAGCAGTTCTTC.

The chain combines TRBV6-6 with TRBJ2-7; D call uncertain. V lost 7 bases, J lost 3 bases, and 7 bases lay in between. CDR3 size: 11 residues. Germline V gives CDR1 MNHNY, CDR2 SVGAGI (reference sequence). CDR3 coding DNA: TGTGCCAGCACCTCGAACTACGAGCAGTACTTC. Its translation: CASTSNYEQYF.